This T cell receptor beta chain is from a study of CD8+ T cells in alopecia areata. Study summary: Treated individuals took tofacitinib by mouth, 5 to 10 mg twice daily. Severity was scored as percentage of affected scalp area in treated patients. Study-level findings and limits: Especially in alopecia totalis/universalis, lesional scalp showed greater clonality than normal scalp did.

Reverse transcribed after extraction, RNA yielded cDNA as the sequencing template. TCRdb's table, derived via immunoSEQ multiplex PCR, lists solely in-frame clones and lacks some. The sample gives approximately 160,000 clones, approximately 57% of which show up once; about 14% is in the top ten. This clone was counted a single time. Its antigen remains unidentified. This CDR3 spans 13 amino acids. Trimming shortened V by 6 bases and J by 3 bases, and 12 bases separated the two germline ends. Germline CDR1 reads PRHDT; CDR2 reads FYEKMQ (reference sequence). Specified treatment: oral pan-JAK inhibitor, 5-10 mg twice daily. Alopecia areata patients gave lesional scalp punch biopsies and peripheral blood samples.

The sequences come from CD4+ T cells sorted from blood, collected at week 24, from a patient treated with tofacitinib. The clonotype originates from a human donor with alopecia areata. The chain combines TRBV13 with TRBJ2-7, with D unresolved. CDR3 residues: CASSHPLGYEQYF. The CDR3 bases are TGTGCCAGCAGTCATCCGTTGGGCTACGAGCAGTACTTC. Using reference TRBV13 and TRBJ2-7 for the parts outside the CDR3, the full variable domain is AAGVIQSPRHLIKEKRETATLKCYPIPRHDTVYWYQQGPGQDPQFLISFYEKMQSDKGSIPDRFSAQQFSDYHSELNMSSLELGDSALYFCASSHPLGYEQYFGPGTRLTVT.